Below, 11 T cell receptor beta chains from the same sample are listed, as sequenced in a study of human T cells and chemical hapten exposure (TCRdb year 2021). In light of the paper, this sample's time point label describes: patch test 3, about 24 weeks after DPC sensitization. The treatment or condition label corresponds to: therapeutic diphenylcyclopropenone sensitization with weekly scalp DPC. Library preparation was by RACE. Sequencing instrument: NextSeq 500. Through fastp at Q25 and MiXCR, TCRdb rebuilt clones from the public reads, retaining in-frame beta chains. For every CDR3 protein sequence, its rows merge into one entry that carries the most common genes and DNA. This sample gives tens of thousands of distinct CDR3 sequences in total; about 11% of them show up just once. Of the sample, around 2.1% is held by the ten largest clones. The source material was whole blood, sampled in connection with sensitization to the hapten diphenylcyclopropenone (DPC). The origin of the receptors is a woman younger than 45 with alopecia areata. Some clones in this sample may be carry-over from other donors' samples.

In this sample, this clonotype turned up a few times. The J gene is TRBJ2-3, the V gene TRBV7-3; 9 nucleotides match TRBD1. The CDR3 extends over 15 amino acids. Germline assignment: CDR1 SGHTA and CDR2 FQGTGA. V shed 5 bases and J 3 bases; nucleotides not matched to a gene: 6. The CDR3 nucleotides read TGTGCCAGCAGCATACCGGGACAGGGTACAGATACGCAGTATTTT. Amino acids: CASSIPGQGTDTQYF.

There are many counts of this clonotype. The chain recombines TRBV18 with TRBJ1-5, with a possible D match to TRBD1 (5 bases). The CDR3 has 14 residues. Germline V gene sequence: CDR1 KGHSH, CDR2 LQKENI. The V end lost 3 bases, the J end lost 6 bases, and 12 bases lay between the germline ends. The CDR3, as DNA: TGTGCCAGCTCACCGATCGAGGGGACTCAGCCCCAGCATTTT. Translation: CASSPIEGTQPQHF. The whole variable domain, remainder taken from reference TRBV18 and TRBJ1-5, is NAGVMQNPRHLVRRRGQEARLRCSPMKGHSHVYWYRQLPEEGLKFMVYLQKENIIDESGMPKERFSAEFPKEGPSILRIQQVVRGDSAAYFCASSPIEGTQPQHFGDGTRLSIL.

This clonotype was seen more than once but under ten times. The J gene is TRBJ1-1, the V gene TRBV29-1; D is unclear. Deletions cut 4 bases from V and 4 bases from J, with 13 bases between. This CDR3 is built from 13 residues. CDR1 is SQVTM, CDR2 ANQGSEA, per germline. CDR3 bases: TGCAGCGTTGCCGGCAGGCAGAGCACTGAAGCTTTCTTT. Translation: CSVAGRQSTEAFF.

The CDR3 region is CASSQPGQGNEKLFF. The DNA for the CDR3 is TGTGCCAGCAGCCAACCGGGACAGGGAAACGAAAAACTGTTTTTT. The genes are TRBV4-2 and TRBJ1-4, with 9 bases aligning to TRBD1. The CDR3 consists of 15 residues. Germline V lookup: CDR1 LGHNA, CDR2 YNFKEQ. J was trimmed by 8 bases and V by 2 bases; bases with no gene match: 6.

This clonotype came up a few times. This chain joins TRBV29-1 and TRBJ2-3; D gene unclear. The CDR3 loop spans 14 amino acids. Germline-derived CDR1 and CDR2 are SQVTM and ANQGSEA. V lost 0 bases and J lost 8, with 15 bases in between. The CDR3 spells CSVEDPPAAGTQYF. CDR3 nucleotides: TGCAGCGTTGAAGATCCTCCAGCCGCTGGTACGCAGTATTTT.

The V gene is TRBV19, the J gene TRBJ2-4, with 8 bases lining up with TRBD1. V lost 2 bases to trimming and J lost 7 bases; unmatched junction nucleotides: 7. The CDR3 runs to 15 residues. Per the germline V gene, CDR1 is LNHDA and CDR2 is SQIVND (reference sequence). CDR3 coding DNA: TGTGCCAGTAGTATACCCCGGACAGGGTTGAACATTCAGTACTTC. Translation gives CASSIPRTGLNIQYF. The whole variable domain, remainder taken from reference TRBV19 and TRBJ2-4, is DGGITQSPKYLFRKEGQNVTLSCEQNLNHDAMYWYRQDPGQGLRLIYYSQIVNDFQKGDIAEGYSVSREKKESFPLTVTSAQKNPTAFYLCASSIPRTGLNIQYFGAGTRLSVL.

The chain is built from TRBV18 and TRBJ2-7; D gene uncertain. The CDR3 is 13 residues long. The germline gives CDR1 KGHSH, CDR2 LQKENI. The germline V and J ends were trimmed by 2 bases and 4 bases, with 9 bases remaining between them. CDR3 coding DNA: TGTGCCAGCTCACCAAGCCAGGTATACGAGCAGTACTTC. Translated, it gives CASSPSQVYEQYF.

This clonotype was seen only a few times. The chain employs TRBV5-4 and TRBJ1-1, with 8 bases matching TRBD1. The CDR3 totals 14 residues. The germline CDR1 and CDR2 sequences are SGHNT and YYREEE (reference sequence). J gave up 6 bases and V 3 bases, and 7 bases lay outside the gene matches. CDR3 sequence: CASSSGQGRPEAFF. The DNA of the CDR3 is TGTGCCAGCAGCTCCGGACAGGGAAGACCTGAAGCTTTCTTT.

This clonotype was seen a few times. The chain links TRBV12-3 or TRBV12-4 to TRBJ2-7, with 7 bases matching TRBD1. The CDR3 length is 15 residues. V trimming: 6 bases; J trimming: 3 bases; junction bases outside the gene matches: 11. CDR3 DNA: TGTGCCAGCAGCAAAGCCGAGGGGGCCCGCTACGAGCAGTACTTC. Its translation: CASSKAEGARYEQYF.

The V call is TRBV20-1, the J call TRBJ2-1, with 14 bases matching TRBD2. The CDR3 loop spans 14 amino acids. From germline, CDR1 is DFQATT and CDR2 SNEGSKA (reference sequence). The J segment lost 11 bases and the V segment lost 4 bases, leaving 7 bases of the junction unmatched. The CDR3 sequence is CSATGTSGSVKQFF. CDR3 sequence (DNA): TGCAGTGCTACAGGGACTAGCGGGAGTGTTAAGCAGTTCTTC.

In the case of this clonotype: Being one base from a much bigger clone, this may be a read error. The chain joins TRBV30 to TRBJ1-5; D ambiguous. This CDR3 has 13 residues. CDR1 and CDR2 from the germline V gene are GTSNPN and SVGIG (reference sequence). Trimming pared 1 base from V and 6 bases from J, leaving 10 bases between. This CDR3 reads CAWSETAGQPQHF. CDR3 bases: TGTGCCTGGAGTGAAACCGCAGGTCAGCCCCAGCATTTT.